Each of the 12 T cell receptor beta chains below was sequenced from the same sample in a study of technical replicates of blood from a few donors. Assay used: immunoSEQ multiplex PCR; TCRdb lists only in-frame clones, some missing. The sample includes approximately 75,000 clones, approximately 97% seen only once; the top ten take 0.18%. What was sequenced was T cells isolated from PBMCs. The receptors come from a human donor in good health.

The count of this clone is one. The chain recombines TRBV30 with TRBJ1-1; TRBD1 aligns across 7 bases. The CDR3 loop spans 10 amino acids. V gave up 4 bases and J gave up 7 bases; unmatched junction bases: 0. The germline gives CDR1 GTSNPN, CDR2 SVGIG (reference sequence). CDR3 in amino acids: CAWNRGEAFF. The CDR3, as DNA: TGTGCCTGGAACAGGGGTGAAGCTTTCTTT.

The chain employs TRBV6-1 and TRBJ1-2; D not certain. CDR3 size: 13 residues. CDR1 MNHNS and CDR2 SASEGT come from the germline V gene. The V and J ends lost 6 bases and 6 bases respectively, with 14 bases between them. CDR3 sequence reads: CASSPRGDDGYTF. CDR3 coding DNA: TGTGCCAGCAGCCCCCGGGGAGACGATGGCTACACCTTC.

V gene TRBV9 combines with J gene TRBJ1-2; 10 positions match TRBD1. Looked up from germline, CDR1 is SGDLS and CDR2 is YYNGEE. The CDR3 runs 13 residues. V was clipped by 2 bases and J by 8 bases; unmatched bases: 3. CDR3 bases: TGTGCCAGCAGCGTCTGGACAGGGGGAGGCTACACCTTC. The encoded protein is CASSVWTGGGYTF.

This chain links TRBV7-9 with TRBJ1-2; no definite D call. Per germline, CDR1 SEHNR and CDR2 FQNEAQ (reference sequence). V shed 5 bases and J shed 7 bases, with 26 bases lying between them. The CDR3 extends over 17 amino acids. The CDR3 spells CASSPYPLQTAGAGYTF. The CDR3, as DNA: TGTGCCAGCAGCCCATACCCCCTACAGACCGCGGGAGCTGGCTACACCTTC.

The genes are TRBV30 and TRBJ1-4; no clear D. CDR1 and CDR2 from the germline V gene are GTSNPN and SVGIG (reference sequence). The CDR3 length is 15 residues. Trimming removed 2 bases from V and 0 bases from J, with 10 bases in between. The CDR3 DNA reads TGTGCCTGGAGTCTGGGAGTGGCAACTAATGAAAAACTGTTTTTT. Translated: CAWSLGVATNEKLFF.

V is TRBV7-2 and J is TRBJ2-3; D unclear. Germline V gene lookup returns CDR1 SGHTA and CDR2 FQGNSA. V shed 5 bases and J shed 3 bases, with 9 bases lying between them. The length of the CDR3 is 13 residues. CDR3 region: CASSPTSTDTQYF. The CDR3 DNA reads TGTGCCAGCAGCCCGACAAGTACAGATACGCAGTATTTT. The full variable domain, rest sourced from reference TRBV7-2 and TRBJ2-3, is GAGVSQSPSNKVTEKGKDVELRCDPISGHTALYWYRQSLGQGLEFLIYFQGNSAPDKSGLPSDRFSAERTGGSVSTLTIQRTQQEDSAVYLCASSPTSTDTQYFGPGTRLTVL.

The V call is TRBV6-6, the J call TRBJ1-5; 9 bases match TRBD1. This CDR3 has 15 amino acids. V shed 2 bases and J 11 bases; nucleotides not matched to a gene: 10. CDR1 is MNHNY and CDR2 is SVGAGI in the germline V gene (reference sequence). For the CDR3, the DNA is TGTGCCAGCAGTTACCGGGGACAGGGAGAAATCGCCCAGCATTTT. This encodes CASSYRGQGEIAQHF.

This clone was seen a single time. The V call is TRBV11-1, the J call TRBJ2-7; maybe TRBD2 (5 bases). The CDR3 consists of 14 residues. Trimming removed 3 bases at V and 3 bases at J, with 12 bases between. CDR1 is SGHAT and CDR2 is FQDESV in the germline V gene (reference sequence). CDR3 sequence reads: CASSLSGDIYEQYF. The CDR3 DNA is TGTGCCAGCAGCTTGTCCGGGGATATCTACGAGCAGTACTTC.

This clone was found once. The V call is TRBV5-1, the J call TRBJ1-2, with 10 nucleotides matching TRBD1. The CDR3 loop spans 13 amino acids. The trim removed 4 bases at V and 6 bases at J, leaving 3 bases unmatched. Germline V gene sequence: CDR1 SGHRS, CDR2 YFSETQ. DNA of the CDR3: TGCGCCAGCAGCGGAGGGACAGGGGATGGCTACACCTTC. Encoded protein: CASSGGTGDGYTF.

This chain joins TRBV9 and TRBJ1-4, with D unclear. CDR1 is SGDLS and CDR2 is YYNGEE in the germline V gene. This CDR3 contains 14 residues. Deletions cut 0 bases from V and 2 bases from J, with 5 bases between. This CDR3 is CASSVAVTNEKLFF. In DNA form, the CDR3 reads TGTGCCAGCAGCGTAGCCGTCACTAATGAAAAACTGTTTTTT.

This clone appeared once. The V and J genes are TRBV4-1 and TRBJ1-5; D uncertain. The germline gives CDR1 MGHRA, CDR2 YSYEKL. Trimming took off 1 base at V and 8 bases at J, with 15 bases between the two ends. The CDR3 is 15 amino acids. The CDR3 nucleotides read TGCGCCAGCAGCCAAGGTACCCTGAGTTATGAGCCCCAGCATTTT. Translated, it gives CASSQGTLSYEPQHF.

This rearrangement joins TRBV2 to TRBJ2-2; possibly TRBD2 for D (6 bases). V was pared by 9 bases and J by 5 bases, with 13 bases between. Germline V CDR1 and CDR2: SNHLY, FYNNEI. The CDR3 runs to 13 residues. In DNA, the CDR3 is TGTGCCAGACGCCAAGGAGGGACCGGGGAGCTGTTTTTT. It yields the protein CARRQGGTGELFF.